The 28 T cell receptor beta chains below come from one sample, sequenced in a study of early T cells in non-severe SARS-CoV-2 infection. MiXCR, applied by TCRdb to the 5' RACE reads, yields one record per CDR3 protein. The sample gives about 77,000 distinct CDR3 sequences, roughly a sixth of which show up once; approximately 2.9% is in the top ten. Material: whole blood. The receptor source for this set is an adult who was a healthcare worker with PCR-confirmed SARS-CoV-2 infection or an uninfected control (not recorded which).

CDR3 nucleotides: TGTGCCAGCAGCTTAGCCCCGTGGAGAAGGAACACTGAAGCTTTCTTT. Encoded protein: CASSLAPWRRNTEAFF. The chain couples TRBV11-2 to TRBJ1-1; no clear D gene. Germline assignment: CDR1 SGHAT and CDR2 FQNNGV. The length of the CDR3 is 16 residues. V was cut by 1 base and J by 1 base, with 13 bases left in between.

The rearrangement joins TRBV20-1 to TRBJ2-3; possibly TRBD2 for D (6 bases). Trimming took off 1 base at V and 4 bases at J, with 18 bases between the two ends. The CDR3 sequence is 16 residues long. Germline CDR1 and CDR2: DFQATT and SNEGSKA (reference sequence). This chain's CDR3 is CSARVPNGSPADTQYF. The DNA for the CDR3 is TGCAGTGCTAGAGTCCCGAACGGGAGTCCAGCAGATACGCAGTATTTT.

The CDR3 DNA follows: TGCAGCGTTGAAGAGCCTGGCCCAAACTATGGCTACACCTTC. Protein sequence: CSVEEPGPNYGYTF. The chain recombines TRBV29-1 with TRBJ1-2; D remains ambiguous. Germline CDR1 and CDR2: SQVTM and ANQGSEA. Trimming took 0 bases from V and 2 from J, leaving 10 bases between them. This CDR3 spans 14 amino acids. The full variable domain, in which reference TRBV29-1 and TRBJ1-2 provide the parts outside the CDR3, is SAVISQKPSRDICQRGTSLTIQCQVDSQVTMMFWYRQQPGQSLTLIATANQGSEATYESGFVIDKFPISRPNLTFSTLTVSNMSPEDSSIYLCSVEEPGPNYGYTFGSGTRLTVV.

The CDR3 DNA reads as TGTGCCAGCAGCTCCAGGGGGAGCGACACTGAAGCTTTCTTT. It encodes CASSSRGSDTEAFF. V usage is TRBV3-1 and J usage is TRBJ1-1; TRBD1 aligns across 7 bases. There are 14 residues in the CDR3. V dropped 5 bases and J dropped 3; count of bases not matched to a gene: 6. Germline values: CDR1 LGHDT, CDR2 YNNKEL (reference sequence). Full variable domain (remainder filled in from reference TRBV3-1 and TRBJ1-1): DTAVSQTPKYLVTQMGNDKSIKCEQNLGHDTMYWYKQDSKKFLKIMFSYNNKELIINETVPNRFSPKSPDKAHLNLHINSLELGDSAVYFCASSSRGSDTEAFFGQGTRLTVV.

The J gene is TRBJ2-1, the V gene TRBV6-5, with TRBD2 as a possible D gene (5 bases). From germline, CDR1 is MNHEY and CDR2 SVGAGI. The CDR3 consists of 15 residues. V was trimmed by 5 bases and J by 5 bases, leaving 16 bases between them. The CDR3 region is CASSRTLYYDNEQFF. CDR3 in DNA: TGTGCCAGCAGTCGGACTCTTTACTACGACAATGAGCAGTTCTTC.

The chain recombines TRBV7-2 with TRBJ1-1; D remains ambiguous. V lost 0 bases to trimming and J lost 0 bases, with 8 bases between them. The CDR3 runs to 15 residues. Per germline, CDR1 SGHTA and CDR2 FQGNSA. CDR3 in amino acids: CASSLAGRMNTEAFF. CDR3 DNA sequence: TGTGCCAGCAGCTTAGCTGGACGGATGAACACTGAAGCTTTCTTT.

In this sample, this clonotype turned up a few times. V and J are TRBV20-1 and TRBJ1-1; D may be TRBD1 (6 bases). The CDR3 is 15 residues long. Per germline, CDR1 DFQATT and CDR2 SNEGSKA (reference sequence). V lost 2 bases and J 0 bases, leaving 13 bases between the germline ends. The CDR3 is CSARISGHLNTEAFF. DNA of the CDR3: TGCAGTGCTAGAATCTCGGGACACCTGAACACTGAAGCTTTCTTT.

This chain connects TRBV29-1 to TRBJ2-3; D unclear. The CDR3 is 13 residues long. CDR1 and CDR2 from the germline V gene are SQVTM and ANQGSEA. V lost 3 bases and J lost 2, with 9 bases in between. CDR3: CSVDAAVTDTQYF. In nucleotides, the CDR3 is TGCAGCGTTGATGCGGCGGTCACAGATACGCAGTATTTT.

V usage is TRBV7-8 and J usage is TRBJ2-3, with a tentative D call TRBD1 (5 bases). Trimming removed 6 bases from V and 6 bases from J, with 13 bases in between. The CDR3 consists of 13 residues. The germline V gene encodes CDR1 SGHVS and CDR2 FQNEAQ. CDR3 residues: CASSRFPGDTQYF. CDR3 sequence (DNA): TGTGCCAGCAGTCGCTTCCCAGGGGATACGCAGTATTTT.

The rearrangement joins TRBV4-1 to TRBJ2-7; the D is unclear. The germline CDR1 and CDR2 sequences are MGHRA and YSYEKL. The CDR3 consists of 14 residues. V lost 4 bases and J 2 bases, leaving 12 bases between the germline ends. CDR3 sequence reads: CASSPVKVPYEQYF. In DNA form, the CDR3 reads TGCGCCAGCAGCCCCGTTAAGGTCCCCTACGAGCAGTACTTC.

This clonotype was seen a handful of times. The CDR3 DNA is TGTGCCAGCAGTTTAAAGGCTAGCGGGAGGGGGGCCTACGAGCAGTACTTC. The encoded protein is CASSLKASGRGAYEQYF. This chain links TRBV12-3 or TRBV12-4 with TRBJ2-7; 12 bases fit TRBD2. The ends lost 2 bases at V and 2 bases at J; junction bases unmatched: 7. The CDR3 contains 17 residues.

This clonotype was observed a handful of times. This chain joins TRBV6-6 and TRBJ2-4; TRBD2 aligns across 7 bases. The CDR3 spans 16 residues. Germline lookup yields CDR1 MNHNY and CDR2 SVGAGI (reference sequence). After removal of 5 bases from V and 4 bases from J, the junction contained 11 bases not matched to a gene. The CDR3 region is CASSPVKWGGKNIQYF. DNA for the CDR3: TGTGCCAGCAGTCCAGTGAAGTGGGGGGGAAAAAACATTCAGTACTTC.

This clonotype was observed a few times. The chain combines TRBV5-1 with TRBJ2-1, with a tentative D call TRBD1 (5 bases). The ends were cut back, 6 bases at V and 5 bases at J, with 18 bases in the middle. The CDR3 contains 15 residues. Germline CDR1 SGHRS, CDR2 YFSETQ. CDR3 region: CASTLLSRVHNEQFF. Written as DNA, the CDR3 is TGCGCCAGCACCCTTCTCAGCAGGGTTCACAATGAGCAGTTCTTC.

In this sample, this clonotype turned up a few times. The rearrangement joins TRBV5-5 to TRBJ1-1; D perhaps matches TRBD1 (5 bases). CDR1 and CDR2 (germline): SGHKS, YYEKEE (reference sequence). This CDR3 spans 12 amino acids. V was trimmed by 0 bases and J by 11 bases, leaving 11 bases between them. CDR3 loop: CASSLGQGRAFF. In nucleotides, the CDR3 is TGTGCCAGCAGCTTGGGCCAGGGACGCGCTTTCTTT. Combining the CDR3 with reference TRBV5-5 and TRBJ1-1 gives the whole variable domain DAGVTQSPTHLIKTRGQQVTLRCSPISGHKSVSWYQQVLGQGPQFIFQYYEKEERGRGNFPDRFSARQFPNYSSELNVNALLLGDSALYLCASSLGQGRAFFGQGTRLTVV.

The J gene is TRBJ1-3, the V gene TRBV7-6; D unresolved. CDR1 and CDR2 from the germline V gene are SGHVS and FNYEAQ. The ends were cut back, 8 bases at V and 0 bases at J, with 2 bases in the middle. CDR3 length: 11 residues. The CDR3 loop is CASHSGNTIYF. The CDR3 DNA reads TGTGCCAGCCACTCTGGAAACACCATATATTTT.

This clonotype was observed many times. The gene calls are TRBV12-5 and TRBJ2-7; no clear D gene. The CDR3 contains 14 residues. The V end lost 2 bases, the J end lost 1 base, and 9 bases lay between the germline ends. Germline V lookup: CDR1 LGHNT, CDR2 FRNRAP. The CDR3 DNA reads as TGTGCTAGTGGTTTGTACGGTCGTTCCTACGAGCAGTACTTC. Translated: CASGLYGRSYEQYF.

This clonotype was observed at least ten times. The chain is built from TRBV9 and TRBJ2-1, with 9 bases matching TRBD2. Germline V gives CDR1 SGDLS, CDR2 YYNGEE. The CDR3 spans 17 residues. Trimming took 4 bases from V and 8 from J; bases not matched to a gene: 16. The CDR3 sequence: CASSPRISGGGVYEQFF. CDR3 coding DNA: TGTGCCAGCAGCCCCCGGATCTCTGGCGGGGGGGTGTATGAGCAGTTCTTC.

In this sample, this clonotype turned up a few times. The V and J genes are TRBV19 and TRBJ2-1, with 9 bases that match TRBD2. Trimming at V came to 7 bases and at J to 7 bases, leaving 11 bases not matched to a gene. The CDR3 length is 15 residues. The germline CDR1 and CDR2 sequences are LNHDA and SQIVND (reference sequence). The chain's CDR3 is CASKTGTSRGNEQFF. DNA of the CDR3: TGTGCCAGTAAGACCGGGACTAGCAGAGGTAATGAGCAGTTCTTC.

This clonotype came up a few times. V and J are TRBV7-9 and TRBJ2-2; TRBD1 agrees at 7 bases. The junction had 12 bases not matched to a gene; V was cut back by 5 bases and J by 6 bases. The CDR3 spans 16 residues. Germline lookup yields CDR1 SEHNR and CDR2 FQNEAQ (reference sequence). The CDR3 sequence is CASSRPPTGIPGELFF. The CDR3 DNA sequence: TGTGCCAGCAGCCGTCCCCCGACAGGGATCCCCGGGGAGCTGTTTTTT.

This clonotype was counted ten times or more. The V and J genes are TRBV7-8 and TRBJ1-5, with D possibly matching TRBD1 (6 bases). This CDR3 has 14 residues. Between the trimmed V and J ends, which lost 6 bases and 3 bases, there was a span of 12 bases. Germline V gene data show CDR1 as SGHVS and CDR2 as FQNEAQ. The CDR3 DNA follows: TGTGCCAGCAGTTCGGGGGCGGTCAATCAGCCCCAGCATTTT. Its protein product is CASSSGAVNQPQHF.

The chain recombines TRBV6-1 with TRBJ1-1; D perhaps matches TRBD1 (5 bases). The CDR3 covers 16 residues. V was cut by 4 bases and J by 0 bases, with 15 bases left in between. The germline V gene has CDR1 MNHNS and CDR2 SASEGT. CDR3 residues: CASSVRDYHMNTEAFF. The CDR3 DNA sequence: TGTGCCAGCAGTGTACGGGACTACCATATGAACACTGAAGCTTTCTTT.

The sample holds a few counts of this clonotype. This rearrangement joins TRBV4-1 to TRBJ2-3; 11 bases map to TRBD2. Trimming removed 5 bases from V and 5 bases from J; junction bases left unmatched: 6. Germline V lookup: CDR1 MGHRA, CDR2 YSYEKL. The CDR3 covers 15 residues. The CDR3 DNA reads as TGCGCCAGCAGCTTTAGCGGGGGGGCCCGAGATACGCAGTATTTT. It encodes CASSFSGGARDTQYF.

This clonotype was observed a handful of times. CDR3: CASRKGLAYNEQFF. In nucleotides, the CDR3 is TGTGCCAGCAGAAAGGGACTCGCCTACAATGAGCAGTTCTTC. J is TRBJ2-1 and V is TRBV11-3, with D possibly being TRBD2 (6 bases). V was clipped by 6 bases and J by 2 bases, with 11 bases between them. Germline values: CDR1 SGHNT, CDR2 YENEEA. CDR3 length: 14 residues. The entire variable domain, with the rest obtained from reference TRBV11-3 and TRBJ2-1, is as follows: EAGVVQSPRYKIIEKKQPVAFWCNPISGHNTLYWYLQNLGQGPELLIRYENEEAVDDSQLPKDRFSAERLKGVDSTLKIQPAELGDSAVYLCASRKGLAYNEQFFGPGTRLTVL.

This sequence joins TRBV10-3 and TRBJ2-2, with D possibly called TRBD1 or TRBD2 (6 bases each). The V end lost 7 bases, the J end lost 3 bases, and 15 bases lay between the germline ends. This CDR3 comprises 15 residues. Germline CDR1 reads ENHRY; CDR2 reads SYGVKD. Here the CDR3 DNA reads TGTGCCATCAATTGGAACAGGGAGGACACCGGGGAGCTGTTTTTT. Its protein product is CAINWNREDTGELFF.

Ten or more counts support this clonotype. The chain joins TRBV19 to TRBJ1-5; TRBD1 is a possible D gene (6 bases). CDR1 and CDR2 (germline): LNHDA, SQIVND (reference sequence). V was trimmed by 3 bases and J by 2 bases, leaving 14 bases between them. The CDR3 has 16 residues. The CDR3 nucleotides are TGTGCCAGTAGTATGGCAACAGGGAGCGGCAATCAGCCCCAGCATTTT. Translated, it gives CASSMATGSGNQPQHF.

A few counts support this clonotype. The chain employs TRBV5-4 and TRBJ2-3; D unresolved. V shed 4 bases and J shed 1 base, with 13 bases lying between them. The CDR3 covers 15 residues. Per germline, CDR1 SGHNT and CDR2 YYREEE (reference sequence). CDR3 protein: CASSPPGPGTDTQYF. As DNA, the CDR3 is TGTGCCAGCAGCCCCCCTGGACCGGGCACAGATACGCAGTATTTT.

This clonotype was observed a handful of times. The V call is TRBV9, the J call TRBJ2-3; 7 nucleotides align to TRBD2. The CDR3 covers 14 residues. CDR1 is SGDLS and CDR2 is YYNGEE in the germline V gene. J was trimmed by 4 bases and V by 6 bases; bases with no gene match: 8. The CDR3, as DNA: TGTGCCAGCAACCGGAGCGGGATTGCAGATACGCAGTATTTT. It is translated as CASNRSGIADTQYF.

This clonotype was picked up a small number of times. This chain joins TRBV10-3 and TRBJ2-7, with D maybe TRBD2 (5 bases). CDR1 is ENHRY, CDR2 SYGVKD, per germline. Trimming shortened V by 0 bases and J by 0 bases, and 15 bases separated the two germline ends. The CDR3 totals 17 residues. The CDR3, as DNA: TGTGCCATCAGTGAGTCGATGTTCCACGGACTCTCCTACGAGCAGTACTTC. Its translation is CAISESMFHGLSYEQYF.